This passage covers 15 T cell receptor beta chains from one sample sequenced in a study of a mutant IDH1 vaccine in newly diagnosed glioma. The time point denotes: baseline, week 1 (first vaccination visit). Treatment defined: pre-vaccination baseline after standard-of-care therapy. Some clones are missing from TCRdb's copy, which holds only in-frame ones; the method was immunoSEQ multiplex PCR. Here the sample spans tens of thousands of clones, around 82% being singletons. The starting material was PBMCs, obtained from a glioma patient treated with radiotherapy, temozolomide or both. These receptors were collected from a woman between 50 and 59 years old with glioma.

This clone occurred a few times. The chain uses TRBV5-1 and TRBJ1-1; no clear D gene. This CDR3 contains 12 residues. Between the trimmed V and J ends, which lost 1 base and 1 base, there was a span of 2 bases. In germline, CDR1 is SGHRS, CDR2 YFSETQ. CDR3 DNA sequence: TGCGCCAGCAGCTTGCAGAACACTGAAGCTTTCTTT. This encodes CASSLQNTEAFF.

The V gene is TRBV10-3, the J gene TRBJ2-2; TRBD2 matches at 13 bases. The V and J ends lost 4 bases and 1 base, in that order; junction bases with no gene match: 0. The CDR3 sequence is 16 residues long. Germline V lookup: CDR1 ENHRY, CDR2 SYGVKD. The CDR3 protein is CAISGLAGGNTGELFF. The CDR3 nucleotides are TGTGCCATCAGTGGACTAGCGGGGGGGAACACCGGGGAGCTGTTTTTT.

The CDR3, as DNA: TGTGCCAGCAGTGCACAGAACACTGAAGCTTTCTTT. It yields the protein CASSAQNTEAFF. The V call is TRBV2, the J call TRBJ1-1; D gene ambiguous. The CDR3 sequence is 12 residues long. The V end was cut by 4 bases, the J end by 1 base, with 4 bases between. Germline V gene data show CDR1 as SNHLY and CDR2 as FYNNEI.

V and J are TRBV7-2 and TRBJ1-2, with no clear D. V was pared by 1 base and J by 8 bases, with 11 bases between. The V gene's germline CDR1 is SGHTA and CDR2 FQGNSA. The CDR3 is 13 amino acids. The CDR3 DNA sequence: TGTGCCAGCAGCTTAGTCCGCGCGGAGGGCTACACCTTC. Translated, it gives CASSLVRAEGYTF.

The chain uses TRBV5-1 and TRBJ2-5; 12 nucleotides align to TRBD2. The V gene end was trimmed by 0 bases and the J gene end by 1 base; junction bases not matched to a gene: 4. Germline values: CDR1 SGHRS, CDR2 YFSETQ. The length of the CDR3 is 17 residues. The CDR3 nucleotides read TGCGCCAGCAGCTTGGCCCTAGCGGGGGGGCCCCAAGAGACCCAGTACTTC. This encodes CASSLALAGGPQETQYF.

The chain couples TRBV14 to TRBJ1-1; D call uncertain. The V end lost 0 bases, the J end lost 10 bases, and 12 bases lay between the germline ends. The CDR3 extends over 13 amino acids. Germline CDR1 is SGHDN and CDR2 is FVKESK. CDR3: CASSQDIEAAAFF. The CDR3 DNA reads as TGTGCCAGCAGCCAAGATATAGAGGCGGCAGCTTTCTTT.

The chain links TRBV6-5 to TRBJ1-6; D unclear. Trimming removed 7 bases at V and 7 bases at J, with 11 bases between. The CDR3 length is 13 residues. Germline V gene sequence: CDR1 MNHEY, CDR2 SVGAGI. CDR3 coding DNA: TGTGCCAGCACCTCTGCCTCCAATTCACCCCTCCACTTT. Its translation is CASTSASNSPLHF.

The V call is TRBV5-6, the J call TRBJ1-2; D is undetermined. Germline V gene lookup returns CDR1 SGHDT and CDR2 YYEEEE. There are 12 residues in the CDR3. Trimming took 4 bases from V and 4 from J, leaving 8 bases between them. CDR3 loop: CASSASGYGYTF. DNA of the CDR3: TGTGCCAGCAGCGCGTCGGGCTATGGCTACACCTTC. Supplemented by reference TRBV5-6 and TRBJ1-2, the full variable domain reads DAGVTQSPTHLIKTRGQQVTLRCSPKSGHDTVSWYQQALGQGPQFIFQYYEEEERQRGNFPDRFSGHQFPNYSSELNVNALLLGDSALYLCASSASGYGYTFGSGTRLTVV.

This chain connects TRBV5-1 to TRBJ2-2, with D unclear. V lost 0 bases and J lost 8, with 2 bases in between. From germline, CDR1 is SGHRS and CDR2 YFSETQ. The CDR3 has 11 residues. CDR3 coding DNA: TGCGCCAGCAGCTTGGAGGGGGAGCTGTTTTTT. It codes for CASSLEGELFF.

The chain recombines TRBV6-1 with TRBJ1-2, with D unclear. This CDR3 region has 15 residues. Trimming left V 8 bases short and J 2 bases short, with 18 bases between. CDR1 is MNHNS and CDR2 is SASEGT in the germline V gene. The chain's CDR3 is CASVVRGQANYGYTF. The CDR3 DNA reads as TGTGCCAGCGTGGTTAGAGGGCAGGCCAACTATGGCTACACCTTC.

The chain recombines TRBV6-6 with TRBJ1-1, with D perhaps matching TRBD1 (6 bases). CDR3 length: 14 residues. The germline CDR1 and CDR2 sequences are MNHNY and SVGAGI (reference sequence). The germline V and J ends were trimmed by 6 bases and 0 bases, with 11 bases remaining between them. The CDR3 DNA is TGTGCCAGCAGGATCCAGGGGATGAACACTGAAGCTTTCTTT. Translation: CASRIQGMNTEAFF.

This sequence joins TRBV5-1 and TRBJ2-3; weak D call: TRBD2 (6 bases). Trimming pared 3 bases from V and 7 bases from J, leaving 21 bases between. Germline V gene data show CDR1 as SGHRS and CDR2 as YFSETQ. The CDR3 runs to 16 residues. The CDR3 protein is CASSSSDYVAAYTQYF. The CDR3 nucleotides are TGCGCCAGCAGCTCCTCGGACTATGTCGCCGCCTATACGCAGTATTTT.

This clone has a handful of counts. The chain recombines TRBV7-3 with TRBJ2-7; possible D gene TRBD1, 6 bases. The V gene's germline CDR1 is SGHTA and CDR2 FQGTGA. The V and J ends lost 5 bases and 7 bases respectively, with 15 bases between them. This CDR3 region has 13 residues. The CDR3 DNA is TGTGCCAGCAGCCGTATAGAGGGGGAAGAGCAGTACTTC. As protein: CASSRIEGEEQYF.

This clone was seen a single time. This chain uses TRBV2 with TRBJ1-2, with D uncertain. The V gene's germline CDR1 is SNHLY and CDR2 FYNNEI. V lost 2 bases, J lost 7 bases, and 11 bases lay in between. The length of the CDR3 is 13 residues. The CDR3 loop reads CASSEWRAGGYTF. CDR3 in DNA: TGTGCCAGCAGTGAATGGAGGGCAGGTGGCTACACCTTC.

The chain's CDR3 is CASSNGDTGELFF. The CDR3 nucleotides read TGTGCCAGCAGCAATGGGGACACCGGGGAGCTGTTTTTT. The V call is TRBV7-3, the J call TRBJ2-2; D is unresolved. The ends were cut back, 5 bases at V and 3 bases at J, with 7 bases in the middle. Looked up from germline, CDR1 is SGHTA and CDR2 is FQGTGA. This CDR3 has 13 residues. The complete variable domain, with remaining parts taken from reference TRBV7-3 and TRBJ2-2, reads GAGVSQTPSNKVTEKGKYVELRCDPISGHTALYWYRQSLGQGPEFLIYFQGTGAADDSGLPNDRFFAVRPEGSVSTLKIQRTERGDSAVYLCASSNGDTGELFFGEGSRLTVL.